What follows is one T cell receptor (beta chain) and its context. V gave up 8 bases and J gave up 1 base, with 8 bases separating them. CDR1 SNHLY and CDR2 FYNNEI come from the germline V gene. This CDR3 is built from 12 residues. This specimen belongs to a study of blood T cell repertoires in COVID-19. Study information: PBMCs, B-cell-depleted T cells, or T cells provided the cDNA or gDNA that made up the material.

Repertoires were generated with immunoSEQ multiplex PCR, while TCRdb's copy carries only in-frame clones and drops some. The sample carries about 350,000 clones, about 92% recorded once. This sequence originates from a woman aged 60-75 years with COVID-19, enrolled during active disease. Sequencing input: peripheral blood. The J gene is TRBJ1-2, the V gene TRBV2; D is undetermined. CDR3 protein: CASAPSNYGYTF. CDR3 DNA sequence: TGTGCCAGCGCCCCCAGTAACTATGGCTACACCTTC.